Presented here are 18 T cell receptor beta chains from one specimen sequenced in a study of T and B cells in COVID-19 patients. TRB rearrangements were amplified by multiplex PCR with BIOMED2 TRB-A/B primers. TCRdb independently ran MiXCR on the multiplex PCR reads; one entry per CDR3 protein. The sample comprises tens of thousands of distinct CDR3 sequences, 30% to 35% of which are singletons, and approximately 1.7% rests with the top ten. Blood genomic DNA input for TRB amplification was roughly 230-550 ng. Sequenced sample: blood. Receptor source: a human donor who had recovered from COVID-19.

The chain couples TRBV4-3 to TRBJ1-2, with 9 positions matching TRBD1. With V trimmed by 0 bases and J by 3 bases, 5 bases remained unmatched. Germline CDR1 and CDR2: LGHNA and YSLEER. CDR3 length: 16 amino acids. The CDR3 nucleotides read TGCGCCAGCAGCCAAGATCCGACAGGGGGGGACTATGGCTACACCTTC. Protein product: CASSQDPTGGDYGYTF.

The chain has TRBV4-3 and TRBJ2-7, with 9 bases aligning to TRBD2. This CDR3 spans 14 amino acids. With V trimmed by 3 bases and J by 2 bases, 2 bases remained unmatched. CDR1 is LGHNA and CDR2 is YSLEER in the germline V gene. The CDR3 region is CASSQAGGPYEQYF. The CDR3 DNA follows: TGCGCCAGCAGCCAGGCGGGAGGGCCCTACGAGCAGTACTTC.

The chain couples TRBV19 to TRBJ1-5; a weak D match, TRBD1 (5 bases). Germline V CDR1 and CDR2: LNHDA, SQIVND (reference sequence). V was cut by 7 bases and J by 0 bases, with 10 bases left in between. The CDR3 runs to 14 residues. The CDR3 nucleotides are TGTGCCAGTAACACACAGGCTAGCAATCAGCCCCAGCATTTT. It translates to CASNTQASNQPQHF.

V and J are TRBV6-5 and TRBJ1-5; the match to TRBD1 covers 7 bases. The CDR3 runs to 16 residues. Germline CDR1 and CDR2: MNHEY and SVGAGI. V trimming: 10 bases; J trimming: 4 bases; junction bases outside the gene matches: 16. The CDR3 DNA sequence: TGTGCCACCCGAGAAGGACAGGCACGAGGAAATCAGCCCCAGCATTTT. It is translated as CATREGQARGNQPQHF.

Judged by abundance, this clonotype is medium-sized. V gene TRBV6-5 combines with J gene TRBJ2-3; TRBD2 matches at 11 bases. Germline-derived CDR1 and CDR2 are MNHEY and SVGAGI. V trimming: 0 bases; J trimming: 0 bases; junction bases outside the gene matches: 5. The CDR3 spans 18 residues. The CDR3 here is CASSYSGLAGGSTDTQYF. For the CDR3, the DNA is TGTGCCAGCAGTTACTCGGGGCTAGCGGGGGGTAGCACAGATACGCAGTATTTT.

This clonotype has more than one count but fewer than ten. The CDR3 nucleotides are TGTGCCAGCAGCCCAGGACAGGGAAGGGGTGGCTACACCTTC. It encodes CASSPGQGRGGYTF. The genes are TRBV6-6 and TRBJ1-2; TRBD1 matches 8 bases. This CDR3 contains 14 residues. J lost 7 bases, V lost 6 bases, and 10 bases had no gene match. The germline V gene encodes CDR1 MNHNY and CDR2 SVGAGI (reference sequence).

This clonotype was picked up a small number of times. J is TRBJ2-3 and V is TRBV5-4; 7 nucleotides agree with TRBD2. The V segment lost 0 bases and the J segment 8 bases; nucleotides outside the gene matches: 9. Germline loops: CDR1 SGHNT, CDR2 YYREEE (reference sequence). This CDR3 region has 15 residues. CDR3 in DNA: TGTGCCAGCAGCTTGGGCGGGGGATCCCCCCGTACGCAGTATTTT. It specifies CASSLGGGSPRTQYF.

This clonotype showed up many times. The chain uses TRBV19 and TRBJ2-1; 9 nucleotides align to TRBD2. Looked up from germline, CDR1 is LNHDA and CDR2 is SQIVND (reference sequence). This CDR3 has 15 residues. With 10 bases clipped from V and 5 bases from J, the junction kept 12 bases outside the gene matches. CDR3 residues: CATWGGLASHNEQFF. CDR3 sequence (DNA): TGTGCCACTTGGGGGGGACTAGCTTCTCACAATGAGCAGTTCTTC.

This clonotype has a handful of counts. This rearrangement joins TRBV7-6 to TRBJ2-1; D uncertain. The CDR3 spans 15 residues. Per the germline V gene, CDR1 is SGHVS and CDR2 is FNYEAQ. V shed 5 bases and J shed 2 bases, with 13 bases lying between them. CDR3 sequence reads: CASSPEPVAYNEQFF. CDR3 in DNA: TGTGCCAGCAGCCCCGAGCCGGTGGCCTACAATGAGCAGTTCTTC. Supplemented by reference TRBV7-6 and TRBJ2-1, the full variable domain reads GAGVSQSPRYKVTKRGQDVALRCDPISGHVSLYWYRQALGQGPEFLTYFNYEAQQDKSGLPNDRFSAERPEGSISTLTIQRTEQRDSAMYRCASSPEPVAYNEQFFGPGTRLTVL.

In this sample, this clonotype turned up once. The CDR3, as DNA: TGTGCCAGCAGTTACTCGATAGTTAGCACTGAAGCTTTCTTT. It yields the protein CASSYSIVSTEAFF. The J gene is TRBJ1-1, the V gene TRBV6-5; D is unclear. The CDR3 extends over 14 amino acids. The germline gives CDR1 MNHEY, CDR2 SVGAGI. Trimming cost V 0 bases and J 4 bases, with 9 bases left between them.

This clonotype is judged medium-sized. CDR3 loop: CSVEDPGTSGRAWEQFF. The CDR3 region has the DNA TGCAGCGTTGAAGATCCCGGGACTAGCGGGAGGGCCTGGGAGCAGTTCTTC. This rearrangement joins TRBV29-1 to TRBJ2-1; 16 bases match TRBD2. The germline CDR1 and CDR2 sequences are SQVTM and ANQGSEA. The CDR3 covers 17 residues. The junction had 9 bases not matched to a gene; V was cut back by 0 bases and J by 10 bases.

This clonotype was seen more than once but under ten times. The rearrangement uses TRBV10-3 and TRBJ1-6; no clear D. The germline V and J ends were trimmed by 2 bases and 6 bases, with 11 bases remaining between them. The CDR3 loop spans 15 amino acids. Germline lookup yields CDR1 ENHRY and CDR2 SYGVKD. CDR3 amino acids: CAISEGPAPNSPLHF. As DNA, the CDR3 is TGTGCCATCAGTGAGGGGCCGGCCCCTAATTCACCCCTCCACTTT.

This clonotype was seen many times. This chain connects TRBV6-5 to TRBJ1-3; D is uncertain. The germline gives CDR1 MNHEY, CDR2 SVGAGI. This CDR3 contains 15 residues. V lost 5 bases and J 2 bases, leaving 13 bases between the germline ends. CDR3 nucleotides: TGTGCCAGCAGTCGATTCCGGGTGCCTGGAAACACCATATATTTT. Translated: CASSRFRVPGNTIYF.

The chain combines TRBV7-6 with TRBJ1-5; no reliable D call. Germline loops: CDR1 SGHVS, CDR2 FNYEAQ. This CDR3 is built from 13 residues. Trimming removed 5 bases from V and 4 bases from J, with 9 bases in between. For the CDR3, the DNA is TGTGCCAGCAGCCCGACGGAGAATCAGCCCCAGCATTTT. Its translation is CASSPTENQPQHF.

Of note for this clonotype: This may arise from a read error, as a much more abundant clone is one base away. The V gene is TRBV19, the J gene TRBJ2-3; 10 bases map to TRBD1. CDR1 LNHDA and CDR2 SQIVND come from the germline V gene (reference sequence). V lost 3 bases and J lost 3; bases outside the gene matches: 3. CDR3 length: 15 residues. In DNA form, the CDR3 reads TGTGCCAGTAGTATCCGGGACAGGGGAACAGATACGCAGTATTTT. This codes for CASSIRDRGTDTQYF.

The CDR3 loop is CSASSGSRSDTQYF. The CDR3 DNA reads as TGCAGTGCCTCTAGCGGGAGTAGGTCAGATACGCAGTATTTT. The chain couples TRBV20-1 to TRBJ2-3; TRBD2 matches 10 bases. This CDR3 spans 14 amino acids. Looked up from germline, CDR1 is DFQATT and CDR2 is SNEGSKA (reference sequence). J lost 4 bases, V lost 6 bases, and 7 bases had no gene match.

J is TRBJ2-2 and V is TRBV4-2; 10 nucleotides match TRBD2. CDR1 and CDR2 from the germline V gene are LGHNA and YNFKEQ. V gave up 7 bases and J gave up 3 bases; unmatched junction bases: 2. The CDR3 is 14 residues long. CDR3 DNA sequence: TGTGCCAGCAAGCTAGCGGGGGACACCGGGGAGCTGTTTTTT. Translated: CASKLAGDTGELFF.

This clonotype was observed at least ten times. CDR3 sequence (DNA): TGTGCCAGCAGTTGGGACAATCACGGGGAGCTGTTTTTT. This codes for CASSWDNHGELFF. The rearrangement uses TRBV5-4 and TRBJ2-2; D is possibly TRBD1 (6 bases). CDR3 length: 13 amino acids. V lost 5 bases and J lost 7, with 12 bases in between. Germline V gene data show CDR1 as SGHNT and CDR2 as YYREEE (reference sequence).